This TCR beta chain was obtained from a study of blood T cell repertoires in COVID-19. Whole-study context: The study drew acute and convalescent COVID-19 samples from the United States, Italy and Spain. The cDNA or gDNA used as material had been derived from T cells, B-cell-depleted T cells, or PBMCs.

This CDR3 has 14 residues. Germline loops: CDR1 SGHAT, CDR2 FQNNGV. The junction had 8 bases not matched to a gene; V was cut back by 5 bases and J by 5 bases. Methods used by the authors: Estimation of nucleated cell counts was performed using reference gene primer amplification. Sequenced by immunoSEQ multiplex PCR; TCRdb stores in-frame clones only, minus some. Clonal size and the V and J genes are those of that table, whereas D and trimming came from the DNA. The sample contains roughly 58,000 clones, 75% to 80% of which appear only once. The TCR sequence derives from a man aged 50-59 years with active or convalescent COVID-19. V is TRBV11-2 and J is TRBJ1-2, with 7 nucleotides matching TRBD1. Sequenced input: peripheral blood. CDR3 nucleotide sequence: TGTGCCAGCAGCCGACAGGGAACGGGGTATGGCTACACCTTC. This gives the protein CASSRQGTGYGYTF.